Described below is a single T cell receptor beta chain sequence and its context. The antigen is unknown. The record originates from a study of cytomegalovirus exposure and HLA in healthy donors. General study results and limits: According to an earlier analysis, most TCR beta V segments yielded productive rearrangements about 87% or about 30% of the time. Most subjects had HLA-A and HLA-B alleles reportedly predicted accurately by TCR beta sequences. For TCR beta chains, V- and J-gene trimming was later linked to a missense DCLRE1C variant. Researchers counted around 160 TCR beta chains as cytomegalovirus-associated.

Germline V gives CDR1 LNHDA, CDR2 SQIVND (reference sequence). V lost 1 base and J lost 6; bases outside the gene matches: 1. The CDR3 consists of 13 residues. PCR employed 60 Vbeta and 13 Jbeta primers. Produced via immunoSEQ multiplex PCR; TCRdb's table is partial and in-frame only. The sample records 63,000 or so clones, about 76% being singletons. V usage is TRBV19 and J usage is TRBJ1-2; TRBD1 aligns across 8 bases. Sequencing input: PBMCs. This receptor was obtained from a man in his fifties or sixties in good health and CMV-seronegative. The CDR3 region has the DNA TGTGCCAGTAGTATAGTACAGGGGGATGGCTACACCTTC. It codes for CASSIVQGDGYTF.